Listed here are 10 T cell receptor beta chains from one sample, sequenced in a study of cytomegalovirus exposure and HLA in healthy donors. PCR amplification relied on 60 Vbeta primers (plus 13 Jbeta primers). Produced via immunoSEQ multiplex PCR; TCRdb's table is partial and in-frame only. The sample consists of approximately 100,000 clones, roughly 88% of them appearing once. The sequencing input was PBMCs. Receptor source: a woman aged 18-30 years in good health and CMV-seronegative.

The rearrangement joins TRBV9 to TRBJ2-3; 8 bases are shared with TRBD1. With 1 base clipped from V and 6 bases from J, the junction kept 4 bases outside the gene matches. The CDR3 sequence is 14 residues long. Germline values: CDR1 SGDLS, CDR2 YYNGEE. DNA for the CDR3: TGTGCCAGCAGCGTACAGGGGGCAGGGGATACGCAGTATTTT. As protein: CASSVQGAGDTQYF.

The chain's CDR3 is CASRGLAGGIQFF. Written as DNA, the CDR3 is TGTGCCAGCAGAGGACTAGCGGGGGGAATTCAGTTCTTC. This chain links TRBV6-5 with TRBJ2-1; TRBD2 agrees at 14 bases. The V gene end was trimmed by 6 bases and the J gene end by 13 bases; junction bases not matched to a gene: 5. CDR1 and CDR2 (germline): MNHEY, SVGAGI. This CDR3 has 13 residues.

The chain has TRBV15 and TRBJ1-4; a weak D match, TRBD1 (5 bases). The germline V gene has CDR1 LNHNV and CDR2 YYDKDF (reference sequence). The CDR3 has 14 residues. V was pared by 8 bases and J by 2 bases, with 12 bases between. The CDR3 here is CATETGTTNEKLFF. Written as DNA, the CDR3 is TGTGCCACCGAAACAGGAACGACTAATGAAAAACTGTTTTTT.

The chain employs TRBV7-2 and TRBJ1-4; D remains unclear. Trimming took off 1 base at V and 2 bases at J, with 8 bases between the two ends. Germline loops: CDR1 SGHTA, CDR2 FQGNSA. There are 15 residues in the CDR3. The CDR3 bases are TGTGCCAGCAGCTTAGGGGGAGAGACTAATGAAAAACTGTTTTTT. Translated: CASSLGGETNEKLFF.

This rearrangement joins TRBV18 to TRBJ2-6, with a possible D match to TRBD1 (6 bases). Germline loops: CDR1 KGHSH, CDR2 LQKENI. Deletions cut 6 bases from V and 2 bases from J, with 11 bases between. The CDR3 is 15 residues long. The CDR3 nucleotides are TGTGCCAGCTCCCTACAGGGAGCTGGGGCCAACGTCCTGACTTTC. It specifies CASSLQGAGANVLTF. Variable domain in full (rest from reference TRBV18 and TRBJ2-6): NAGVMQNPRHLVRRRGQEARLRCSPMKGHSHVYWYRQLPEEGLKFMVYLQKENIIDESGMPKERFSAEFPKEGPSILRIQQVVRGDSAAYFCASSLQGAGANVLTFGAGSRLTVL.

The chain combines TRBV30 with TRBJ2-5, with D possibly matching TRBD2 (7 bases). V lost 5 bases to trimming and J lost 1 base, with 23 bases between them. CDR1 and CDR2 (germline): GTSNPN, SVGIG (reference sequence). The CDR3 loop spans 17 amino acids. The DNA for the CDR3 is TGTGCCTGGGGACTAGTTAAGGAGGGGGGGTCCCAAGAGACCCAGTACTTC. Its translation is CAWGLVKEGGSQETQYF.

The V call is TRBV12-5, the J call TRBJ2-7; 7 nucleotides match TRBD1. Germline V gene sequence: CDR1 LGHNT, CDR2 FRNRAP. The CDR3 covers 14 residues. The ends lost 6 bases at V and 4 bases at J; junction bases unmatched: 9. The CDR3 coding sequence is TGTGCTAGTGGGATCGGGACAGAGATTTACGAGCAGTACTTC. Encoded protein: CASGIGTEIYEQYF. The variable domain in full, with the rest retrieved from reference TRBV12-5 and TRBJ2-7, is DARVTQTPRHKVTEMGQEVTMRCQPILGHNTVFWYRQTMMQGLELLAYFRNRAPLDDSGMPKDRFSAEMPDATLATLKIQPSEPRDSAVYFCASGIGTEIYEQYFGPGTRLTVT.

V is TRBV4-3 and J is TRBJ2-7, with D perhaps TRBD2 (6 bases). Trimming pared 0 bases from V and 3 bases from J, leaving 12 bases between. Germline lookup yields CDR1 LGHNA and CDR2 YSLEER. There are 15 residues in the CDR3. CDR3 DNA sequence: TGCGCCAGCAGCCAAGATGCGGTGGGGGGCTACGAGCAGTACTTC. Translated, it gives CASSQDAVGGYEQYF.

The J gene is TRBJ1-2, the V gene TRBV25-1; TRBD1 is a possible D gene (6 bases). Between the trimmed V and J ends, which lost 4 bases and 2 bases, there was a span of 14 bases. Germline V lookup: CDR1 MGHDK, CDR2 SYGVNS. The CDR3 runs 15 residues. The CDR3 is CASSATGRVNYGYTF. Written as DNA, the CDR3 is TGTGCCAGCAGTGCAACAGGGCGGGTGAACTATGGCTACACCTTC.

This clone occurred a few times. The chain is built from TRBV7-9 and TRBJ1-5; no reliable D call. The V gene lost 1 base and the J gene lost 6 bases, with 10 bases spanning the gap. CDR1 and CDR2 (germline): SEHNR, FQNEAQ (reference sequence). The CDR3 is 14 residues long. The CDR3 is CASSLEGRRQPQHF. The CDR3, as DNA: TGTGCCAGCAGCTTAGAAGGGAGGCGTCAGCCCCAGCATTTT.